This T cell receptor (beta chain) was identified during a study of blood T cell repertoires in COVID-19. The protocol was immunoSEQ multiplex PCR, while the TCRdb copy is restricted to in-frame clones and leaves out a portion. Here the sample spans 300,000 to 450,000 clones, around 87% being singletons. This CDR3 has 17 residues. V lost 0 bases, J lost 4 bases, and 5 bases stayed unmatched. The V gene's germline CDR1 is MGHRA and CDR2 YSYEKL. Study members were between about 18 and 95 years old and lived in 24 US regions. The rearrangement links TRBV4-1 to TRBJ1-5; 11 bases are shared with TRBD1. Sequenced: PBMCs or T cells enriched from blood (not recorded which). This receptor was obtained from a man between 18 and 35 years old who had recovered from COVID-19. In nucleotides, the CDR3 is TGCGCCAGCAGCCAAGATGGGGACAGGGGGATTAATCAGCCCCAGCATTTT. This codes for CASSQDGDRGINQPQHF.